Listed here are 30 T cell receptor beta chains from one sample, sequenced in a study of T cells after yellow fever vaccination. One entry per CDR3 protein results from TCRdb running MiXCR on the 5' RACE reads. The sample has about 340,000 distinct CDR3 sequences, around 12% seen once. This specimen consisted of CD4+ T cells sorted from PBMCs, obtained 15 days after the yellow fever booster vaccination. These receptors came from a man aged 18-30 years who received the YFV17D yellow fever vaccine.

V gene TRBV12-3 or TRBV12-4 combines with J gene TRBJ2-5, with D maybe TRBD1 (6 bases). Trimming took off 6 bases at V and 3 bases at J, with 17 bases between the two ends. The CDR3 is 15 residues long. CDR3 bases: TGTGCCAGCAGGTCCCCACAGGGTCGGAAAGAGACCCAGTACTTC. Translated: CASRSPQGRKETQYF.

This clonotype was found many times. The CDR3 DNA is TGTGCCAGCGGTCCTAACGGTGGAAACACCATATATTTT. This codes for CASGPNGGNTIYF. The rearrangement joins TRBV12-3 or TRBV12-4 to TRBJ1-3, with D uncertain. There are 13 residues in the CDR3. The V end lost 8 bases, the J end lost 3 bases, and 11 bases lay between the germline ends.

The chain joins TRBV2 to TRBJ1-6, with D possibly TRBD1 on 6 matching bases. The CDR3 extends over 13 amino acids. Germline V CDR1 and CDR2: SNHLY, FYNNEI. The ends were cut back, 10 bases at V and 9 bases at J, with 16 bases in the middle. In nucleotides, the CDR3 is TGTGCCACCTCCGGGACAACGAGTTCACCCCTCCACTTT. Protein: CATSGTTSSPLHF.

V is TRBV6-6 and J is TRBJ1-5, with D possibly matching TRBD1 (5 bases). Germline CDR1 reads MNHNY; CDR2 reads SVGAGI (reference sequence). Trimming took off 0 bases at V and 2 bases at J, with 11 bases between the two ends. This CDR3 comprises 16 residues. For the CDR3, the DNA is TGTGCCAGCAGTTACTCGTATGGGGGGGGCAATCAGCCCCAGCATTTT. Amino acids: CASSYSYGGGNQPQHF.

There are a few counts of this clonotype. V and J are TRBV18 and TRBJ1-5; D is possibly TRBD1 (5 bases). The germline V gene encodes CDR1 KGHSH and CDR2 LQKENI. The CDR3 sequence is 13 residues long. V lost 6 bases to trimming and J lost 5 bases, with 11 bases between them. The CDR3 reads CASSGGVDQPQHF. For the CDR3, the DNA is TGTGCCAGCTCCGGGGGGGTAGATCAGCCCCAGCATTTT.

The J gene is TRBJ2-6, the V gene TRBV6-1; D may be TRBD1 (6 bases). Germline lookup yields CDR1 MNHNS and CDR2 SASEGT. This CDR3 region has 16 residues. With 11 bases removed from V and 2 bases from J, the gap between germline ends came to 19 bases. CDR3 bases: TGTGCCGCGTCCCCCAGGAGGACAGCTGGGGCCAACGTCCTGACTTTC. This sequence encodes CAASPRRTAGANVLTF.

Here the CDR3 reads CASSTFGNTIYF. The DNA of the CDR3 is TGTGCCAGTAGTACCTTCGGAAACACCATATATTTT. V gene TRBV19 combines with J gene TRBJ1-3; unclear D gene. The CDR3 spans 12 residues. V was shortened by 4 bases and J by 4 bases, with 5 bases between the two germline ends. CDR1 and CDR2 from the germline V gene are LNHDA and SQIVND (reference sequence). Combining the CDR3 with reference TRBV19 and TRBJ1-3 gives the whole variable domain DGGITQSPKYLFRKEGQNVTLSCEQNLNHDAMYWYRQDPGQGLRLIYYSQIVNDFQKGDIAEGYSVSREKKESFPLTVTSAQKNPTAFYLCASSTFGNTIYFGEGSWLTVV.

This chain links TRBV15 with TRBJ1-2; weak D call: TRBD1 (6 bases). CDR1 LNHNV and CDR2 YYDKDF come from the germline V gene (reference sequence). V lost 0 bases to trimming and J lost 5 bases, with 13 bases between them. CDR3 length equals 15 residues. The CDR3 loop is CATSRDLGGQYGYTF. The DNA for the CDR3 is TGTGCCACCAGCAGAGATCTGGGGGGGCAGTATGGCTACACCTTC.

This clonotype was recorded many times. The rearrangement joins TRBV1 to TRBJ2-3; TRBD2 is the table's D call and was not checked against the DNA. TRBV1 is assigned pseudogene status. The CDR3 extends over 17 amino acids. This chain's CDR3 is CTSSVGTSGGQTDTQYF. The DNA of the CDR3 is TGCACCAGCAGCGTAGGGACTAGCGGGGGGCAGACAGATACGCAGTATTTT.

This clonotype was picked up a small number of times. The genes are TRBV18 and TRBJ2-5, with 7 bases fitting TRBD1. From germline, CDR1 is KGHSH and CDR2 LQKENI. The CDR3 totals 14 residues. J was trimmed by 1 base and V by 2 bases; bases with no gene match: 1. This CDR3 reads CASSPDRVQETQYF. The CDR3 DNA reads as TGTGCCAGCTCACCAGACAGGGTCCAAGAGACCCAGTACTTC.

The CDR3 sequence: CSVGTGGRSSYNEQFF. Written as DNA, the CDR3 is TGCAGCGTTGGAACAGGGGGCCGCAGCTCCTACAATGAGCAGTTCTTC. The rearrangement uses TRBV29-1 and TRBJ2-1; TRBD1 aligns across 9 bases. The CDR3 extends over 16 amino acids. V dropped 4 bases and J dropped 0; count of bases not matched to a gene: 7. Germline values: CDR1 SQVTM, CDR2 ANQGSEA.

This clonotype was counted only a few times. V usage is TRBV6-5 and J usage is TRBJ1-5; D uncertain. This CDR3 spans 13 amino acids. The V gene's germline CDR1 is MNHEY and CDR2 SVGAGI. Trimming pared 2 bases from V and 4 bases from J, leaving 6 bases between. CDR3 sequence: CASSYVRNQPQHF. The DNA of the CDR3 is TGTGCCAGCAGTTACGTACGGAATCAGCCCCAGCATTTT.

In its sample, this clonotype was seen a few times. The chain couples TRBV5-1 to TRBJ2-3, with D perhaps TRBD1 or TRBD2 (5 bases each). The germline CDR1 and CDR2 sequences are SGHRS and YFSETQ. The V gene lost 5 bases and the J gene lost 4 bases, with 20 bases spanning the gap. This CDR3 has 16 amino acids. CDR3 bases: TGCGCCAGCAGTGATGCCGGGACGGGAAGATCAGATACGCAGTATTTT. Translating gives CASSDAGTGRSDTQYF.

This chain uses TRBV7-2 with TRBJ1-2; the D gene is possibly TRBD1 (6 bases). The CDR3 runs to 15 residues. Germline CDR1 is SGHTA and CDR2 is FQGNSA. Trimming left V 0 bases short and J 5 bases short, with 13 bases between. The CDR3 sequence is CASSLASRGWYGYTF. The CDR3, as DNA: TGTGCCAGCAGCTTAGCGTCCAGGGGTTGGTATGGCTACACCTTC.

The rearrangement joins TRBV20-1 to TRBJ2-3, with 9 bases aligning to TRBD2. CDR1 DFQATT and CDR2 SNEGSKA come from the germline V gene (reference sequence). CDR3 size: 15 residues. V shed 6 bases and J 4 bases; nucleotides not matched to a gene: 11. For the CDR3, the DNA is TGCAGTGCCCCGAGGGTAGCGGGGGCTTCAGATACGCAGTATTTT. Amino acids: CSAPRVAGASDTQYF.

The table lists this clonotype with a few counts. The chain couples TRBV5-1 to TRBJ2-5; unclear D gene. The CDR3 is 13 residues long. The V gene's germline CDR1 is SGHRS and CDR2 YFSETQ. Trimming took off 7 bases at V and 2 bases at J, with 12 bases between the two ends. DNA of the CDR3: TGCGCCAGCGCTCGGGCAGAACAAGAGACCCAGTACTTC. Residues: CASARAEQETQYF.

This sequence joins TRBV5-1 and TRBJ2-5, with 10 bases fitting TRBD1. This CDR3 contains 16 residues. The junction had 7 bases not matched to a gene; V was cut back by 0 bases and J by 5 bases. The germline V gene has CDR1 SGHRS and CDR2 YFSETQ. This CDR3 is CASSLGPTGGRETQYF. The CDR3 DNA reads TGCGCCAGCAGCTTGGGCCCGACAGGGGGCCGGGAGACCCAGTACTTC.

CDR3 amino acids: CASSYGPEQYF. CDR3 in DNA: TGTGCCAGCAGTTACGGGCCAGAGCAGTACTTC. The V and J genes are TRBV6-2 or TRBV6-3 and TRBJ2-7; the D is unclear. V was cut by 2 bases and J by 7 bases, with 6 bases left in between. Per germline, CDR1 MNHEY and CDR2 SVGEGT. The CDR3 contains 11 residues.

This clonotype appeared many times. J is TRBJ2-5 and V is TRBV2; TRBD2 matches at 7 bases. The CDR3 is 13 residues long. The germline V gene has CDR1 SNHLY and CDR2 FYNNEI. The ends lost 7 bases at V and 1 base at J; junction bases unmatched: 3. The CDR3 DNA sequence: TGTGCCAGCATCCGGGGGGTCCAAGAGACCCAGTACTTC. This translates into CASIRGVQETQYF. The full variable domain, rest sourced from reference TRBV2 and TRBJ2-5, is EPEVTQTPSHQVTQMGQEVILRCVPISNHLYFYWYRQILGQKVEFLVSFYNNEISEKSEIFDDQFSVERPDGSNFTLKIRSTKLEDSAMYFCASIRGVQETQYFGPGTRLLVL.

There are a few counts of this clonotype. The chain couples TRBV28 to TRBJ2-2; 7 nucleotides align to TRBD1. The CDR3 consists of 13 residues. After removal of 9 bases from V and 7 bases from J, the junction contained 8 bases not matched to a gene. CDR1 and CDR2 (germline): MDHEN, SYDVKM. CDR3 protein: CASINRDSGELFF. CDR3 nucleotides: TGTGCCAGTATTAATCGGGACAGCGGGGAGCTGTTTTTT.

This clonotype was observed at least ten times. V is TRBV12-3 or TRBV12-4 and J is TRBJ1-2; no firm D call. CDR3 length: 14 residues. Trimming shortened V by 3 bases and J by 5 bases, and 13 bases separated the two germline ends. CDR3: CASSFSQVLYGYTF. CDR3 sequence (DNA): TGTGCCAGCAGTTTCTCCCAGGTTCTATATGGCTACACCTTC.

This clonotype was counted between two and nine times. The chain uses TRBV3-1 and TRBJ1-1; D remains ambiguous. The germline V gene encodes CDR1 LGHDT and CDR2 YNNKEL (reference sequence). V lost 5 bases to trimming and J lost 4 bases, with 8 bases between them. The CDR3 consists of 12 residues. CDR3 protein: CASSYGSTEAFF. DNA for the CDR3: TGTGCCAGCAGCTATGGGAGCACTGAAGCTTTCTTT.

This clonotype has a handful of counts. This chain links TRBV28 with TRBJ1-1; 9 positions match TRBD1. CDR1 is MDHEN and CDR2 is SYDVKM in the germline V gene. V lost 4 bases to trimming and J lost 7 bases; unmatched junction nucleotides: 10. This CDR3 spans 15 amino acids. CDR3 bases: TGTGCCAGCAGTTCCGGGGACAGGGACAGGGTTGAAGCTTTCTTT. It encodes CASSSGDRDRVEAFF.

V usage is TRBV18 and J usage is TRBJ1-6; D call uncertain. The V gene's germline CDR1 is KGHSH and CDR2 LQKENI. Trimming took off 4 bases at V and 3 bases at J, with 10 bases between the two ends. The CDR3 has 15 residues. The CDR3 loop reads CASSLIRDYNSPLHF. CDR3 bases: TGTGCCAGCTCACTTATCCGGGACTATAATTCACCCCTCCACTTT. The full variable domain, its missing parts supplied by reference TRBV18 and TRBJ1-6, is NAGVMQNPRHLVRRRGQEARLRCSPMKGHSHVYWYRQLPEEGLKFMVYLQKENIIDESGMPKERFSAEFPKEGPSILRIQQVVRGDSAAYFCASSLIRDYNSPLHFGNGTRLTVT.

This clonotype was observed a handful of times. The chain is built from TRBV20-1 and TRBJ1-1; D unclear. V was clipped by 5 bases and J by 4 bases, with 11 bases between them. The CDR3 runs 12 residues. Looked up from germline, CDR1 is DFQATT and CDR2 is SNEGSKA (reference sequence). The CDR3 loop is CSAPDLGTEAFF. CDR3 nucleotides: TGCAGTGCTCCGGACCTGGGCACTGAAGCTTTCTTT.

This clonotype occurred many times. This CDR3 reads CASSARDRGQPGELFF. CDR3 DNA sequence: TGTGCCAGCAGCGCCCGGGACAGGGGGCAACCCGGGGAGCTGTTTTTT. V is TRBV12-3 or TRBV12-4 and J is TRBJ2-2; 12 bases match TRBD1. This CDR3 region has 16 residues. The J segment lost 6 bases and the V segment lost 6 bases, leaving 8 bases of the junction unmatched.

Only a few counts were recorded for this clonotype. The V call is TRBV20-1, the J call TRBJ2-3; TRBD2 is a possible D gene (5 bases). CDR3 length: 16 residues. V lost 0 bases to trimming and J lost 0 bases, with 13 bases between them. Germline lookup yields CDR1 DFQATT and CDR2 SNEGSKA (reference sequence). Written as DNA, the CDR3 is TGCAGTGCTAGAGATCTCGGGGTCTTTAGCACAGATACGCAGTATTTT. Translating gives CSARDLGVFSTDTQYF.

This clonotype was seen a handful of times. This rearrangement joins TRBV5-1 to TRBJ2-5, with 9 positions matching TRBD1. V dropped 3 bases and J dropped 5; count of bases not matched to a gene: 8. This CDR3 has 15 residues. Germline V CDR1 and CDR2: SGHRS, YFSETQ. CDR3 DNA sequence: TGCGCCAGCAGCTCGGCTAATACAGGGGGCGAGACCCAGTACTTC. Its protein is CASSSANTGGETQYF.

This clonotype was counted only a few times. V usage is TRBV25-1 and J usage is TRBJ1-2; 7 bases fit TRBD1. Germline CDR1 is MGHDK and CDR2 is SYGVNS. This CDR3 is built from 13 residues. J was trimmed by 8 bases and V by 4 bases; bases with no gene match: 7. CDR3 loop: CASSGTGAVGYTF. The DNA for the CDR3 is TGTGCCAGCAGTGGTACAGGGGCGGTAGGCTACACCTTC.

The chain has TRBV20-1 and TRBJ2-3; 7 nucleotides line up with TRBD2. The CDR3 is 14 amino acids. V dropped 2 bases and J dropped 1; count of bases not matched to a gene: 3. Looked up from germline, CDR1 is DFQATT and CDR2 is SNEGSKA (reference sequence). CDR3 nucleotides: TGCAGTGCTAGATGGCTAGCGGGCACAGATACGCAGTATTTT. Translating it yields CSARWLAGTDTQYF.